The text below deals with one T cell receptor (beta chain). Its antigen has not been determined. Base qualities were left out, and no much larger clone turns up one base away. Library construction relied on the immunoSEQ multiplex PCR assay. High-throughput TCR-beta CDR3 sequencing of genomic DNA from most patients was performed by Adaptive Biotechnologies. In the paper's pipeline: Adaptive's ImmunoSEQ software supplied the TCR sequencing data for under 20 patients, while MiXCR and VDJtools were used to process a few other patients. Because the origin of CDR3 nucleotide sequences shared between donor and recipient could not be assigned, those sequences were removed. To count as alloreactive, a clone needed at least 2-fold expansion over unstimulated cells and a minimum CFSE-low frequency of 0.002% (template counts) or 0.001% (read counts). Clones detected in sequenced pre-transplant spleen, lymph node, or MLR CFSE-low populations of the donor or recipient were defined as mappable. The cumulative frequency of alloreactive clones was calculated as a percentage of all sequences, weighted by copy number. As stored in TCRdb, this immuneACCESS dataset retains in-frame rearrangements with V and J assigned. A fraction of the clones does not appear; measured against another copy, unresolved V genes explain less than half of the discrepancy, and the remainder lacks a known reason. The V and J calls and clone size are taken from that table; D and trimming were inferred from the DNA. The sample includes about 100,000 clones, with about 93% observed a single time. Around 15% of the sample belongs to the ten largest clones.

The data stem from a study of graft-versus-host responses after intestinal transplantation (dated by TCRdb to about 2021). About the investigation overall: The transplants that recipients received were multivisceral, liver-intestinal, or isolated intestinal. Bulk TCR-beta CDR3 sequencing was used to track graft-versus-host and host-versus-graft alloreactive T cell clones in the graft, circulation and bone marrow after intestinal transplantation. To identify alloreactive clones, pre-transplant mixed lymphocyte reaction products were sequenced and then compared with unstimulated pre-transplant donor and recipient T cells. Rather than being sequenced by the commercial service, samples from three later patients were sequenced in-house on an Illumina MiSeq and processed with MiXCR. Anti-thymocyte globulin induction was given to all recipients, followed by maintenance tacrolimus and steroids for 3 to 4 years. The cohort enrolled about two dozen intestinal transplant recipients including one retransplant, and a few patients lacking pretransplant specimens were excluded. Donor T cell macrochimerism was defined as a peak of at least 4% donor T cells among recipient peripheral blood mononuclear cells.

Blood samples were collected up to 4 times in the first month after transplant and then at least monthly when available. Per the germline V gene (reference sequence), LNHDA is the CDR1 and SQIVND is the CDR2. Compared with germline, V lacks 3 bases and J lacks 2 bases; bases without a gene match: 3. The CDR3 runs 14 amino acids, cysteine and phenylalanine included. Only the CDR3 part of the read is kept: 42 bases, read in frame from the first base. General conclusions and limits of the study: The conclusions were limited by the relatively low number and heterogeneity of the intestinal transplant patients. Early after transplant, declines in HvG clones were associated with peak levels of circulating GvH clones. GvH clones were detected in recipient bone marrow, and some appeared earlier in ileal mucosa or blood, consistent with an intestinal mucosal origin. High GvH to HvG T cell clonal ratios were observed in the allografts of patients with donor T cell macrochimerism.

The chain links TRBV19 with TRBJ2-7; TRBD1 aligns with 8 central bases. The receptor was isolated from a human patient who received an intestinal transplant, so some T cells may come from the graft donor. Source: PBMCs, taken approximately 420 days after intestinal transplant. The CDR3 corresponds to CASSMRTGPYEQYF. The nucleotides are TGTGCCAGTAGTATGAGGACAGGGCCCTACGAGCAGTACTTC.